This T cell receptor (beta chain) originates from a study of tumor and adjacent non-tumor tissue in lung cancer. Study-level information: The patients, 10 to 11 men and 4 to 6 women, were about 30 to 76 with stage I to III disease.

Three rounds of nested PCR, following a modified ARM-PCR protocol, produced the TCRbeta library. From the multiplex PCR reads, TCRdb called clonotypes with MiXCR, one entry per CDR3 protein. The sample has roughly 81,000 distinct CDR3 sequences; more than 60% are singletons. The CDR3 sequence is 12 residues long. Germline CDR1 and CDR2: SEHNR and FQNEAQ (reference sequence). Ten or more counts support this clonotype. The junction shows a germline mismatch at one end, possibly a read error. The template was RNA from unsorted bulk tissue. Donors were chemotherapy-naive, newly diagnosed lung cancer surgical patients in China, August–late 2014.

This receptor was identified in a man between 65 and 85 years old with non-small cell lung cancer. The chain combines TRBV7-9 with TRBJ1-2, with D perhaps matching TRBD1 (5 bases). Sequencing was carried out using lung tumor tissue. CDR3 amino acids: CASSDPRDGTSF. CDR3 coding DNA: TGTGCCAGCAGCGACCCACGGGACGGGACGTCCTTC.